This TCR beta chain was sequenced in a study of T cell responses to AZD1222 COVID-19 vaccine. Whole-study findings and limits: Clonal diversity was possibly underestimated, and the donors were mostly white British, with more females. Just a handful of AZD1222 recipients were seropositive at baseline.

The V gene's germline CDR1 is SGHNT and CDR2 YYREEE (reference sequence). This CDR3 spans 15 amino acids. The V gene lost 4 bases and the J gene lost 3 bases, with 17 bases spanning the gap. About this clone: Its antigen is currently unknown.

Assay used: immunoSEQ multiplex PCR; TCRdb lists only in-frame clones, some missing. The sample consists of tens of thousands of clones, 89% of them appearing once. This receptor was identified in an adult who received the AZD1222 COVID-19 vaccine. The V gene is TRBV5-4, the J gene TRBJ2-7; weak D call: TRBD2 (7 bases). The sequencing used peripheral blood, collected 28 days after the second AZD1222 dose. CDR3 sequence: CASSHRGGASYEQYF. The CDR3 DNA reads as TGTGCCAGCAGCCATCGTGGGGGGGCGAGCTACGAGCAGTACTTC.